A selection of T cell receptor beta chains follows, all from one sample in a study of blood T cell repertoires in COVID-19. Produced via immunoSEQ multiplex PCR; TCRdb's table is partial and in-frame only. The repertoire holds some 260,000 clones, with 70% to 90% as singletons. Sequenced: PBMCs or T cells enriched from blood (not recorded which). The receptors here all came from a man in his forties who had recovered from COVID-19. The CDR3 runs from the conserved cysteine through the conserved F or W. D genes are given only for firm matches. A clone size is listed for some rows: how often the clone was seen (once, few, many), or a class if it is expanded.

>16|TRBJ2-7|TRBV7-9|TRBD2|.
CASSLLLGQGGDEQYF
TGTGCCAGCAGCCTCCTCTTAGGGCAGGGAGGGGACGAGCAGTACTTC
>12|TRBJ2-7|TRBV6-4|.|.
CASSDSPREQYF
TGTGCCAGCAGTGACTCGCCGAGAGAGCAGTACTTC
>17|TRBJ1-2|TRBV19|.|.
CASSIESTGHINYGYTF
TGTGCCAGTAGTATAGAATCCACGGGACATATCAACTATGGCTACACCTTC
>15|TRBJ2-1|TRBV11-2|TRBD2|.
CASSLDPSGVDEQFF
TGTGCCAGCAGCTTAGATCCTAGCGGGGTCGATGAGCAGTTCTTC
>12|TRBJ1-1|TRBV30|TRBD1|few
CACRDRGTEAFF
TGTGCCTGTCGGGACAGGGGAACTGAAGCTTTCTTT
>15|TRBJ2-5|TRBV3-1/TRBV3-2|.|.
CASSQVSGQQETQYF
TGTGCCAGCAGCCAAGTTAGCGGCCAACAAGAGACCCAGTACTTC
>14|TRBJ1-2|TRBV28|TRBD1|.
CASRPSGGNYGYTF
TGTGCCAGTAGGCCATCAGGGGGCAACTATGGCTACACCTTC
>15|TRBJ1-6|TRBV19|TRBD1|.
CASSHRGFYNSPLHF
TGTGCCAGTAGTCACAGGGGGTTCTATAATTCACCCCTCCACTTT
>16|TRBJ1-4|TRBV27|.|.
CASTLIGTSRGEKLFF
TGTGCCAGCACCCTTATCGGGACTTCGCGGGGTGAAAAACTGTTTTTT
>16|TRBJ2-1|TRBV27|TRBD2|.
CASSFSGTSGRVEQFF
TGTGCCAGCAGTTTCTCCGGGACTAGCGGGAGGGTTGAGCAGTTCTTC
>19|TRBJ1-6|TRBV28|TRBD1|.
CASRVYGTGGSYDNSPLHF
TGTGCCAGCAGAGTGTACGGGACAGGGGGCTCTTATGATAATTCACCCCTCCACTTT
>15|TRBJ2-1|TRBV11-2|.|once
CASSSLRTTGGEQFF
TGTGCCAGCAGCTCCCTTCGGACGACCGGGGGTGAGCAGTTCTTC
>14|TRBJ2-6|TRBV7-2|.|.
CASSLGTGANVLTF
TGTGCCAGCAGCCTCGGTACGGGGGCCAACGTCCTGACTTTC
>16|TRBJ1-3|TRBV9|.|.
CASSVDTGVAGNTIYF
TGTGCCAGCAGCGTAGATACGGGGGTGGCTGGAAACACCATATATTTT
>14|TRBJ1-4|TRBV7-2|.|.
CASSLRGGIEKLFF
TGTGCCAGCAGCTTACGGGGGGGGATTGAAAAACTGTTTTTT
>18|TRBJ2-7|TRBV5-1|.|.
CASSLSLMKTGWGGEQYF
TGCGCCAGCAGCTTGTCTTTAATGAAGACAGGCTGGGGGGGCGAGCAGTACTTC
>14|TRBJ1-1|TRBV5-4|TRBD1|.
CASSPDRGNTEAFF
TGTGCCAGCAGCCCGGACAGGGGGAACACTGAAGCTTTCTTT
>14|TRBJ2-7|TRBV5-1|.|.
CASSPAGIRYEQYF
TGCGCCAGCAGCCCCGCGGGGATCAGGTACGAGCAGTACTTC
>15|TRBJ2-1|TRBV6-5|TRBD2|.
CASSLTSGTYNEQFF
TGTGCCAGCAGTTTGACTAGCGGGACTTACAATGAGCAGTTCTTC
>15|TRBJ2-5|TRBV4-1|TRBD2|.
CASSSLAGGPETQYF
TGCGCCAGCAGCTCTTTAGCGGGGGGGCCTGAGACCCAGTACTTC
>15|TRBJ1-2|TRBV27|TRBD1|.
CASSTRGRGDYGYTF
TGTGCCAGCAGTACCAGGGGGCGAGGAGACTATGGCTACACCTTC
>15|TRBJ2-6|TRBV18|.|.
CASSPGHSGANVLTF
TGTGCCAGCTCACCCGGACACTCTGGGGCCAACGTCCTGACTTTC
>12|TRBJ1-1|TRBV13|.|.
CASGGRNTEAFF
TGTGCCAGCGGGGGGAGGAACACTGAAGCTTTCTTT
>14|TRBJ2-1|TRBV6-4|TRBD2|few
CASSERGGYNEQFF
TGTGCCAGCAGTGAGCGGGGGGGCTACAATGAGCAGTTCTTC
>19|TRBJ2-3|TRBV11-2|TRBD2|.
CASSLAGTSGGISTDTQYF
TGTGCCAGCAGCTTAGCTGGGACTAGCGGGGGGATTAGCACAGATACGCAGTATTTT
>17|TRBJ1-1|TRBV12-5|TRBD1|.
CASGLVRWGQGRTEAFF
TGTGCTAGTGGTTTGGTAAGGTGGGGACAGGGGAGAACTGAAGCTTTCTTT
>14|TRBJ1-2|TRBV3-1/TRBV3-2|.|.
CASRYGGAHYGYTF
TGTGCCAGCCGCTATGGGGGGGCGCATTATGGCTACACCTTC
>16|TRBJ2-3|TRBV9|TRBD1|.
CASSAKPGQGADTQYF
TGTGCCAGCAGCGCAAAGCCGGGACAGGGGGCAGATACGCAGTATTTT
>17|TRBJ2-3|TRBV28|.|.
CASSSPSSGDSTDTQYF
TGTGCCAGCAGTTCCCCCTCGAGCGGAGACAGCACAGATACGCAGTATTTT
>12|TRBJ1-2|TRBV6-5|.|.
CASRKGNYGYTF
TGTGCCAGCAGAAAGGGGAACTATGGCTACACCTTC
>18|TRBJ2-1|TRBV27|TRBD2|few
CASSDLPGLAGWYNEQFF
TGTGCCAGCAGTGACTTGCCCGGACTAGCGGGATGGTACAATGAGCAGTTCTTC
>15|TRBJ1-6|TRBV30|.|.
CAWSVNRIGDSPLHF
TGTGCCTGGAGTGTAAACAGGATCGGTGATTCACCCCTCCACTTT
>15|TRBJ2-7|TRBV28|TRBD2|.
CASHGELWAGGEQYF
TGTGCCAGCCATGGGGAGCTGTGGGCGGGAGGCGAGCAGTACTTC
>13|TRBJ2-1|TRBV19|.|.
CASSIPGYNEQFF
TGTGCCAGTAGTATACCGGGGTACAATGAGCAGTTCTTC
>17|TRBJ2-1|TRBV19|.|.
CASSKPTTGQLDNEQFF
TGTGCCAGTAGTAAGCCTACTACCGGACAGTTGGACAATGAGCAGTTCTTC
>15|TRBJ2-5|TRBV11-3|TRBD2|.
CASSPGLAGGETQYF
TGTGCCAGCAGCCCCGGACTAGCGGGAGGGGAGACCCAGTACTTC
>14|TRBJ1-2|TRBV7-9|.|.
CASIPGGGNYGYTF
TGTGCCAGCATCCCCGGCGGGGGGAACTATGGCTACACCTTC
>17|TRBJ2-1|TRBV7-9|TRBD2|once
CASSSPEGLAGGYEQFF
TGTGCCAGCAGCTCCCCAGAAGGACTAGCGGGGGGATATGAGCAGTTCTTC
>16|TRBJ2-3|TRBV7-9|TRBD2|.
CASSLVLAGTSDTQYF
TGTGCCAGCAGCTTAGTTCTAGCGGGGACATCAGATACGCAGTATTTT
>16|TRBJ1-4|TRBV30|TRBD1|.
CAWRQPTGGPNEKLFF
TGTGCCTGGAGGCAACCGACAGGGGGCCCTAATGAAAAACTGTTTTTT
>15|TRBJ2-7|TRBV5-1|.|many
CASSLGVPGEDEQYF
TGCGCCAGCAGCTTGGGGGTTCCCGGAGAAGATGAGCAGTACTTC
>15|TRBJ1-1|TRBV16|.|.
CASSQVAGQGTEAFF
TGTGCCAGCAGCCAAGTAGCAGGGCAGGGAACTGAAGCTTTCTTT
>14|TRBJ1-1|TRBV29-1|.|.
CSVEGRVIGTEAFF
TGCAGCGTTGAGGGCAGGGTGATCGGCACTGAAGCTTTCTTT
>15|TRBJ1-6|TRBV6-5|.|few
CASSYSNTLNSPLHF
TGTGCCAGCAGTTACTCAAACACATTAAATTCACCCCTCCACTTT
>20|TRBJ2-1|TRBV18|.|once
CASSRLPPLALLSLRNEQFF
TGTGCCAGCTCACGTCTCCCACCGCTAGCTCTACTGTCGCTTCGGAATGAGCAGTTCTTC
>13|TRBJ2-3|TRBV18|.|.
CASSPGSTDTQYF
TGTGCCAGCTCACCCGGTAGCACAGATACGCAGTATTTT
>12|TRBJ2-7|TRBV4-1|TRBD1|few
CASSTGGREQYF
TGCGCCAGCAGTACAGGGGGACGGGAGCAGTACTTC
>16|TRBJ1-5|TRBV28|.|.
CASSLREFLSNQPQHF
TGTGCCAGCAGTTTACGAGAGTTTCTGAGCAATCAGCCCCAGCATTTT
>16|TRBJ2-2|TRBV2|TRBD2|.
CASIEGGLAGVKGLFF
TGTGCCTCGATCGAGGGGGGACTAGCGGGAGTCAAGGGGCTGTTTTTT
>15|TRBJ1-4|TRBV29-1|.|.
CSVVMVGRTNEKLFF
TGCAGCGTTGTTATGGTTGGCAGGACTAATGAAAAACTGTTTTTT